Only one count was recorded for the clone carrying this T cell receptor beta chain. Assay used: immunoSEQ multiplex PCR; TCRdb lists only in-frame clones, some missing. The table shows 65,000 to 95,000 clones, with 80% to 90% occurring only once. Unmatched junction bases numbered 5, after V lost 4 bases and J lost 4 bases. CDR1 SGHAT and CDR2 FQNNGV come from the germline V gene. The CDR3 is made up of 16 amino acids. The record originates from a study of technical replicates of blood from several donors. The sample consisted of PBMCs. This TCR was recovered from a human donor in good health. Some clones in this sample may be carry-over from other donors' samples. This chain links TRBV11-2 with TRBJ2-3; 13 positions agree with TRBD2. The CDR3 here is CASSSKLAGGPDTQYF. CDR3 nucleotides: TGTGCCAGCAGCTCGAAACTAGCGGGAGGGCCAGATACGCAGTATTTT.